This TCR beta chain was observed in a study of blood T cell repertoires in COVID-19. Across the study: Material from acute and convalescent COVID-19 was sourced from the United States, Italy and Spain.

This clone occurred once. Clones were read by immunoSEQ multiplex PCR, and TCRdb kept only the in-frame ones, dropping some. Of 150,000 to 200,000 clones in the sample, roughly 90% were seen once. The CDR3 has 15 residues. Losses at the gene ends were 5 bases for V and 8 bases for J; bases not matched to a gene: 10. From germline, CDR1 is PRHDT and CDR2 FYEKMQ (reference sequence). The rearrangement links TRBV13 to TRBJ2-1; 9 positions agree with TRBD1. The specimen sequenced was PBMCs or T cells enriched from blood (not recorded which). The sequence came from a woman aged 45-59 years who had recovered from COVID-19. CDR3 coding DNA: TGTGCCAGCAGCAGCCGGGACAGGGTTCGCGATGAGCAGTTCTTC. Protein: CASSSRDRVRDEQFF.